A selection of T cell receptor beta chains follows, all from one sample in a study of shared clonotypes between healthy human individuals. The assay was immunoSEQ multiplex PCR, and TCRdb's table has in-frame clones only and misses some. The data show approximately 350,000 clones, around 67% seen once. Input material: memory CD4+ T cells sorted from blood. The receptors shown here come from a man aged 30 to 39 in good health. Each CDR3 is given with its conserved first and last residue. The order of the fields is J gene, V gene, D gene, clone size, CDR3 protein, CDR3 DNA. D genes are given only for firm matches. Clone size is shown for a subset of rows, as once, few, many or a class of expanded clone.

>TRBJ2-5|TRBV5-8|.|.
CASSLGVQETQYF
TGTGCCAGCAGCTTGGGGGTTCAAGAGACCCAGTACTTC
>TRBJ1-5|TRBV19|.|.
CASTSGEPQHF
TGTGCCAGTACGTCCGGGGAGCCCCAGCATTTT
>TRBJ2-3|TRBV5-6|.|.
CASSFYRSSSTDTQYF
TGTGCCAGCAGCTTTTATAGGAGTAGCAGCACAGATACGCAGTATTTT
>TRBJ1-3|TRBV6-1|.|.
CASSAPWADRSSGNTIYF
TGTGCCAGCAGTGCCCCATGGGCGGACCGTAGCTCTGGAAACACCATATATTTT
>TRBJ2-7|TRBV5-1|TRBD1|.
CASREQGARYEQYF
TGCGCCAGCCGAGAACAGGGGGCGCGGTACGAGCAGTACTTC
>TRBJ2-3|TRBV7-9|TRBD1|.
CASSYDRGPDTQYF
TGTGCCAGCAGCTACGACAGGGGGCCGGATACGCAGTATTTT
>TRBJ2-1|TRBV7-8|.|few
CASSSYPRDQGFF
TGTGCCAGCAGCTCCTACCCCAGGGACCAGGGATTCTTC
>TRBJ1-2|TRBV5-6|.|.
CASSLGPLGAGGYTF
TGTGCCAGCAGCTTGGGGCCCCTCGGGGCGGGTGGCTACACCTTC
>TRBJ2-2|TRBV25-1|TRBD1|.
CASSPRQGAGELFF
TGTGCCAGCAGTCCCCGCCAGGGGGCCGGGGAGCTGTTTTTT
>TRBJ2-7|TRBV7-2|TRBD1|.
CASSFGTEKPYEQYF
TGTGCCAGCAGCTTTGGGACAGAGAAACCCTACGAGCAGTACTTC
>TRBJ1-5|TRBV19|.|.
CASSIRDPPQHF
TGTGCCAGTAGTATACGGGACCCGCCCCAGCATTTT
>TRBJ1-1|TRBV11-3|.|.
CASSLAGENTEAFF
TGTGCCAGCAGCTTAGCGGGGGAGAACACTGAAGCTTTCTTT
>TRBJ2-1|TRBV11-2|.|.
CASSYQGPWGSEQFF
TGTGCCAGCAGCTACCAGGGCCCCTGGGGGAGTGAGCAGTTCTTC
>TRBJ2-4|TRBV19|TRBD2|few
CASSTGLAGGLAKNIQYF
TGTGCCAGTAGCACCGGACTAGCGGGAGGTCTAGCCAAAAACATTCAGTACTTC
>TRBJ2-2|TRBV7-9|.|.
CASSQATGELFF
TGTGCCAGCAGCCAGGCCACCGGGGAGCTGTTTTTT
>TRBJ1-1|TRBV28|.|.
CASGGAFF
TGTGCCAGCGGAGGAGCTTTCTTT
>TRBJ2-7|TRBV7-2|TRBD2|few
CASSHSGLVWRGDEQYF
TGTGCCAGCAGCCATTCGGGACTAGTGTGGCGGGGGGACGAGCAGTACTTC
>TRBJ2-1|TRBV27|TRBD2|.
CASSFPTLAGGSYNEQFF
TGTGCCAGCAGTTTCCCTACCTTGGCGGGAGGCTCCTACAATGAGCAGTTCTTC
>TRBJ2-1|TRBV7-2|.|.
CASSPSSYNEQFF
TGTGCCAGCAGCCCTAGCTCCTACAATGAGCAGTTCTTC
>TRBJ2-2|TRBV6-5|TRBD2|.
CASSSGTSERTGELFF
TGTGCCAGCAGTTCGGGCACTAGCGAGCGCACCGGGGAGCTGTTTTTT
>TRBJ1-4|TRBV5-6|.|.
CASSLRGGEKLFF
TGTGCCAGCAGCTTGCGAGGAGGCGAAAAACTGTTTTTT
>TRBJ2-7|TRBV7-2|.|.
CASSLGPPDKYEQYF
TGTGCCAGCAGCTTAGGGCCCCCCGACAAATACGAGCAGTACTTC
>TRBJ1-3|TRBV7-9|.|.
CASSLLVGTGNTIYF
TGTGCCAGCAGCTTACTGGTTGGGACAGGAAACACCATATATTTT
>TRBJ2-7|TRBV5-6|TRBD2|.
CASSPLGLAAEQYF
TGTGCCAGCAGCCCCCTGGGACTAGCCGCCGAGCAGTACTTC
>TRBJ1-5|TRBV7-6|.|.
CASSFHRDPYSNQPQHF
TGTGCCAGCAGCTTTCATCGGGACCCGTATAGCAATCAGCCCCAGCATTTT
>TRBJ2-3|TRBV30|TRBD2|few
CAWGGTSGSRADTQYF
TGTGCCTGGGGAGGGACTAGCGGGAGTAGGGCAGATACGCAGTATTTT
>TRBJ2-1|TRBV11-2|TRBD1|once
CASSFHGTAAYNEQFF
TGTGCCAGCAGCTTCCACGGGACAGCCGCCTACAATGAGCAGTTCTTC
>TRBJ1-1|TRBV29-1|.|few
CSVAGGSGENTEAFF
TGCAGCGTCGCTGGGGGTTCGGGAGAGAACACTGAAGCTTTCTTT
>TRBJ2-2|TRBV18|.|.
CASSPRADTGELFF
TGTGCCAGCTCACCCCGGGCGGACACCGGGGAGCTGTTTTTT
>TRBJ2-7|TRBV7-9|.|.
CASSLSGYEQYF
TGTGCCAGCAGCTTATCAGGCTACGAGCAGTACTTC
>TRBJ1-2|TRBV7-9|TRBD1|.
CASSRRQGMDGYTF
TGTGCCAGCAGCCGTAGACAGGGGATGGATGGCTACACCTTC
>TRBJ2-7|TRBV6-1|.|.
CASSEYSYEQYF
TGTGCCAGCAGTGAGTATTCCTACGAGCAGTACTTC
>TRBJ2-2|TRBV2|TRBD2|few
CASRPGTTNTGELFF
TGTGCCAGCAGGCCGGGGACTACGAACACCGGGGAGCTGTTTTTT
>TRBJ1-5|TRBV10-2|.|.
CASTQGSNQPQHF
TGCGCCAGCACCCAGGGGTCGAATCAGCCCCAGCATTTT
>TRBJ2-3|TRBV13|.|.
CASSPTRSGVGSDTQYF
TGTGCCAGCAGCCCCACCCGTTCGGGGGTGGGATCAGATACGCAGTATTTT
>TRBJ2-3|TRBV9|.|.
CASSVSPSRTDTQYF
TGTGCCAGCAGCGTATCCCCCTCTAGAACAGATACGCAGTATTTT
>TRBJ2-7|TRBV14|.|.
CASSLPGRGYEQYF
TGTGCCAGCAGCCTCCCGGGTCGGGGGTACGAGCAGTACTTC
>TRBJ1-5|TRBV28|TRBD1|.
CASSRQGQSGQPQHF
TGTGCCAGCAGTCGACAGGGACAGAGTGGCCAGCCCCAGCATTTT
>TRBJ1-1|TRBV7-2|.|few
CASSSALNTEAFF
TGTGCCAGCAGCTCCGCCCTGAACACTGAAGCTTTCTTT
>TRBJ1-4|TRBV18|.|few
CASSRTGFNEKLFF
TGTGCCAGCTCACGTACAGGGTTTAATGAAAAACTGTTTTTT
>TRBJ2-3|TRBV7-9|.|.
CASSRDRAINTQYF
TGTGCCAGCAGCCGGGATAGGGCTATTAATACGCAGTATTTT
>TRBJ1-3|TRBV5-1|.|.
CASSLEISGNTIYF
TGCGCCAGCAGCTTGGAGATCTCTGGAAACACCATATATTTT
>TRBJ2-7|TRBV5-1|TRBD2|.
CASSLVSGSQQYF
TGCGCCAGCAGCTTGGTTAGCGGGAGTCAGCAGTACTTC
>TRBJ2-7|TRBV18|.|.
CASSPTPRSSYEQYF
TGTGCCAGCTCACCCACCCCCAGGAGCTCCTACGAGCAGTACTTC
>TRBJ2-5|TRBV9|TRBD2|.
CASSDSGGRETQYF
TGTGCCAGCAGCGATAGCGGGGGTCGGGAGACCCAGTACTTC
>TRBJ1-1|TRBV6-1|.|.
CAGRLGTEAFF
TGTGCCGGGCGGTTGGGCACTGAAGCTTTCTTT
>TRBJ2-7|TRBV4-1|TRBD1|few
CASSQDRDSSYEQYF
TGCGCCAGCAGCCAAGACCGGGACAGTTCCTACGAGCAGTACTTC
>TRBJ2-1|TRBV4-2|TRBD2|.
CASSQGGGGRYNEQFF
TGTGCCAGCAGCCAGGGCGGCGGGGGACGATACAATGAGCAGTTCTTC
>TRBJ1-2|TRBV6-5|.|.
CASSQDSPERGYTF
TGTGCCAGCAGCCAGGACAGCCCAGAGCGCGGCTACACCTTC
>TRBJ2-3|TRBV7-2|.|.
CASSFQASTDTQYF
TGTGCCAGCAGCTTTCAAGCGTCCACAGATACGCAGTATTTT
>TRBJ2-7|TRBV2|TRBD1|.
CASSRDRGSEQYF
TGTGCCAGCAGCCGGGACAGGGGATCCGAGCAGTACTTC